The 27 T cell receptor beta chains below all came from one sample that was sequenced in a study of identical twins. Each CDR3 protein is one row after TCRdb ran MiXCR on the 5' RACE reads. The sample has 450,000 or so distinct CDR3 sequences; approximately 15% are singletons. The sample was also linked to a second study, of yellow fever vaccine responses in identical twins.

The material sequenced was CD4+ T cells sorted from blood. These receptors were taken from a woman between 18 and 30 years old in good health.

V and J are TRBV12-3 or TRBV12-4 and TRBJ1-1; 8 bases line up with TRBD1. The V segment lost 3 bases and the J segment 4 bases; nucleotides outside the gene matches: 4. The CDR3 sequence is 14 residues long. This CDR3 is CASSLGQAGTEAFF. The CDR3 bases are TGTGCCAGCAGTTTGGGACAGGCTGGCACTGAAGCTTTCTTT.

The chain has TRBV6-2 or TRBV6-3 and TRBJ2-1; no clear D gene. Germline V CDR1 and CDR2: MNHEY, SVGEGT. Trimming took off 2 bases at V and 7 bases at J, with 15 bases between the two ends. The CDR3 is 15 residues long. The CDR3 sequence is CASSYPNPLINEQFF. In DNA, the CDR3 is TGTGCCAGCAGTTACCCGAACCCTCTTATAAATGAGCAGTTCTTC.

The chain links TRBV20-1 to TRBJ2-3; 7 bases agree with TRBD2. Germline assignment: CDR1 DFQATT and CDR2 SNEGSKA (reference sequence). J lost 0 bases, V lost 3 bases, and 3 bases had no gene match. The CDR3 is 14 residues long. The CDR3: CSASKRESTDTQYF. The CDR3 DNA reads as TGCAGTGCTAGTAAGCGGGAAAGCACAGATACGCAGTATTTT.

This clonotype was seen more than once but under ten times. The rearrangement uses TRBV6-4 and TRBJ2-1; D is ambiguous. CDR3 length equals 13 residues. Per germline, CDR1 MRHNA and CDR2 SNTAGT. V lost 4 bases, J lost 5 bases, and 9 bases lay in between. This CDR3 reads CASSARQNNEQFF. CDR3 DNA: TGTGCCAGCAGTGCTCGGCAGAACAATGAGCAGTTCTTC.

This clonotype appeared a single time. The V call is TRBV5-5, the J call TRBJ2-3; no reliable D call. Germline V gives CDR1 SGHKS, CDR2 YYEKEE (reference sequence). The CDR3 is 15 residues long. Trimming took 4 bases from V and 2 from J, leaving 14 bases between them. Here the CDR3 DNA reads TGTGCCAGCAGCCCCGCCGATACCCCCACAGATACGCAGTATTTT. Its translation is CASSPADTPTDTQYF. The whole variable domain, remainder taken from reference TRBV5-5 and TRBJ2-3, is DAGVTQSPTHLIKTRGQQVTLRCSPISGHKSVSWYQQVLGQGPQFIFQYYEKEERGRGNFPDRFSARQFPNYSSELNVNALLLGDSALYLCASSPADTPTDTQYFGPGTRLTVL.

Only a few counts were recorded for this clonotype. This sequence joins TRBV14 and TRBJ2-2, with D perhaps matching TRBD2 (5 bases). Germline V gives CDR1 SGHDN, CDR2 FVKESK. V shed 4 bases and J shed 2 bases, with 14 bases lying between them. The CDR3 has 16 amino acids. The CDR3 reads CASSRISGSNTGELFF. CDR3 DNA: TGTGCCAGCAGCCGCATTTCGGGAAGCAACACCGGGGAGCTGTTTTTT.

The chain recombines TRBV3-1 with TRBJ2-2; TRBD2 matches at 11 bases. The germline V gene encodes CDR1 LGHDT and CDR2 YNNKEL (reference sequence). This CDR3 is built from 18 residues. The trim removed 4 bases at V and 5 bases at J, leaving 12 bases unmatched. CDR3 DNA sequence: TGTGCCAGCAGCCTCCTTTCCACCCTAGCGGGAGGAACCGGGGAGCTGTTTTTT. This encodes CASSLLSTLAGGTGELFF.

This clonotype was seen a single time. The V call is TRBV27, the J call TRBJ2-2; perhaps TRBD1 as D (5 bases). The CDR3 runs to 15 residues. Trimming removed 2 bases from V and 6 bases from J, with 13 bases in between. Germline values: CDR1 MNHEY, CDR2 SMNVEV (reference sequence). The chain's CDR3 is CASSLGRVWAGELFF. The CDR3 DNA follows: TGTGCCAGCAGTTTAGGCAGGGTGTGGGCCGGGGAGCTGTTTTTT.

The chain couples TRBV11-2 to TRBJ2-1; D is ambiguous. Germline V gene lookup returns CDR1 SGHAT and CDR2 FQNNGV. The CDR3 is made up of 13 amino acids. V was cut by 0 bases and J by 9 bases, with 9 bases left in between. The CDR3 region is CASSLDRLGEQFF. The DNA for the CDR3 is TGTGCCAGCAGCTTAGATCGTCTAGGTGAGCAGTTCTTC.

V gene TRBV19 combines with J gene TRBJ2-3; a possible D gene is TRBD2 (6 bases). Germline-derived CDR1 and CDR2 are LNHDA and SQIVND (reference sequence). The CDR3 covers 13 residues. V gave up 7 bases and J gave up 6 bases, with 14 bases separating them. The CDR3 DNA follows: TGTGCCAGTAACGTGGGAGGAGCTGATACGCAGTATTTT. Encoded protein: CASNVGGADTQYF.

There are a few counts of this clonotype. The chain carries TRBV7-2 and TRBJ2-1; D might be TRBD1 or TRBD2, each matching 7 bases. Germline CDR1 and CDR2: SGHTA and FQGNSA. The CDR3 runs to 16 residues. Trimming took off 5 bases at V and 2 bases at J, with 16 bases between the two ends. CDR3 region: CASSPSGGGTYNEQFF. The CDR3 DNA reads TGTGCCAGCAGCCCTAGCGGAGGGGGCACCTACAATGAGCAGTTCTTC.

The table lists this clonotype with a few counts. The chain uses TRBV5-1 and TRBJ2-3, with 9 bases matching TRBD1. Germline V gene data show CDR1 as SGHRS and CDR2 as YFSETQ. J gave up 2 bases and V 9 bases, and 13 bases lay outside the gene matches. The CDR3 contains 16 residues. The CDR3 loop is CATSRTGQGVTDTQYF. CDR3 DNA: TGCGCCACCAGTAGGACGGGACAGGGTGTCACAGATACGCAGTATTTT.

Of note for this clonotype: Relative to the germline gene, one junction end is altered; a read error may explain this. The V gene is TRBV28, the J gene TRBJ2-5; no reliable D call. CDR3 size: 11 residues. Per the germline V gene, CDR1 is MDHEN and CDR2 is SYDVKM. The CDR3, as DNA: TGTGCCGGCAGTGAAAAAGAGACCCAGTACTTC. Amino acid sequence: CAGSEKETQYF.

This clonotype was picked up a small number of times. J is TRBJ2-3 and V is TRBV5-1; the D gene is possibly TRBD1 (7 bases). This CDR3 region has 16 residues. CDR1 and CDR2 from the germline V gene are SGHRS and YFSETQ. With 4 bases removed from V and 8 bases from J, the gap between germline ends came to 23 bases. For the CDR3, the DNA is TGCGCCAGCAGCCCAGGGGGGCCCCCCCTACAGATTACGCAGTATTTT. This translates into CASSPGGPPLQITQYF.

The rearrangement uses TRBV20-1 and TRBJ1-4; maybe TRBD1 (5 bases). Trimming shortened V by 2 bases and J by 4 bases, and 11 bases separated the two germline ends. The CDR3 totals 14 residues. Germline V lookup: CDR1 DFQATT, CDR2 SNEGSKA (reference sequence). Here the CDR3 reads CSARSRVYNEKLFF. The CDR3 nucleotides are TGCAGTGCTAGAAGCAGGGTCTATAATGAAAAACTGTTTTTT.

The chain uses TRBV15 and TRBJ2-3; the D is unclear. The CDR3 contains 14 residues. V was shortened by 1 base and J by 5 bases, with 10 bases between the two germline ends. Germline V gene sequence: CDR1 LNHNV, CDR2 YYDKDF (reference sequence). The CDR3 spells CATSRGGQEDTQYF. CDR3 nucleotide sequence: TGTGCCACCAGCAGAGGTGGGCAGGAAGATACGCAGTATTTT.

The chain is built from TRBV18 and TRBJ2-1; 7 bases are shared with TRBD2. With V trimmed by 6 bases and J by 9 bases, 11 bases remained unmatched. Germline CDR1 and CDR2: KGHSH and LQKENI. This CDR3 comprises 14 residues. In DNA, the CDR3 is TGTGCCAGCTCCCCCATGGCGGGAGATGTTGAGCAGTTCTTC. It translates to CASSPMAGDVEQFF.

This rearrangement joins TRBV3-1 to TRBJ2-5; 8 bases are a match to TRBD2. This CDR3 is built from 14 residues. With 3 bases clipped from V and 2 bases from J, the junction kept 2 bases outside the gene matches. Germline assignment: CDR1 LGHDT and CDR2 YNNKEL (reference sequence). CDR3 amino acids: CASSHGRAQETQYF. CDR3 DNA: TGTGCCAGCAGCCACGGGAGGGCACAAGAGACCCAGTACTTC.

This clonotype was picked up a small number of times. The chain employs TRBV20-1 and TRBJ1-3; a weak D match, TRBD1 (5 bases). Trimming pared 3 bases from V and 3 bases from J, leaving 6 bases between. The germline V gene has CDR1 DFQATT and CDR2 SNEGSKA (reference sequence). This CDR3 is built from 12 residues. This chain's CDR3 is CSASGGGNTIYF. The CDR3 DNA follows: TGCAGTGCTAGTGGGGGTGGAAACACCATATATTTT.

Only a few counts were recorded for this clonotype. V gene TRBV7-3 combines with J gene TRBJ2-1; D remains ambiguous. V was trimmed by 0 bases and J by 0 bases, leaving 9 bases between them. CDR3 length: 16 amino acids. Germline lookup yields CDR1 SGHTA and CDR2 FQGTGA. For the CDR3, the DNA is TGTGCCAGCAGCTTAACTTCAACCGTCTCCTACAATGAGCAGTTCTTC. Its protein product is CASSLTSTVSYNEQFF.

V gene TRBV7-2 combines with J gene TRBJ2-7, with 10 bases matching TRBD2. V lost 0 bases to trimming and J lost 7 bases; unmatched junction nucleotides: 0. Germline V gene sequence: CDR1 SGHTA, CDR2 FQGNSA. The CDR3 totals 13 residues. CDR3: CASSLATSGEQYF. Written as DNA, the CDR3 is TGTGCCAGCAGCTTAGCGACTAGCGGGGAGCAGTACTTC. The full variable domain, completed using reference TRBV7-2 and TRBJ2-7, is GAGVSQSPSNKVTEKGKDVELRCDPISGHTALYWYRQSLGQGLEFLIYFQGNSAPDKSGLPSDRFSAERTGGSVSTLTIQRTQQEDSAVYLCASSLATSGEQYFGPGTRLTVT.

This clonotype occurred a few times. The chain links TRBV10-3 to TRBJ2-7, with 9 bases that match TRBD1. The CDR3 covers 15 residues. Germline CDR1 is ENHRY and CDR2 is SYGVKD. V trimming: 6 bases; J trimming: 4 bases; junction bases outside the gene matches: 10. CDR3 nucleotides: TGTGCCATCAGCGGGAACGGACAGGGGAGATACGAGCAGTACTTC. Its protein product is CAISGNGQGRYEQYF.

The rearrangement joins TRBV7-9 to TRBJ1-2; 9 bases agree with TRBD1. The germline V gene encodes CDR1 SEHNR and CDR2 FQNEAQ (reference sequence). The CDR3 runs to 15 residues. J was trimmed by 4 bases and V by 5 bases; bases with no gene match: 8. CDR3 amino acids: CASSTRDRVGYGYTF. In nucleotides, the CDR3 is TGTGCCAGCAGCACCCGGGACAGGGTAGGCTATGGCTACACCTTC.

The V call is TRBV12-3 or TRBV12-4, the J call TRBJ1-5; TRBD1 might be the D (5 bases). This CDR3 is built from 13 residues. Trimming stripped 2 bases from V and 7 bases from J, with 9 bases between. The CDR3, as DNA: TGTGCCAGCAGTTTAAGTCAGGGCCAGCCCCAGCATTTT. Amino acid sequence: CASSLSQGQPQHF.

The chain has TRBV12-3 or TRBV12-4 and TRBJ2-7; 12 bases line up with TRBD2. Germline trimming cut 2 bases from V and 4 bases from J; bases unmatched to any gene: 9. CDR3 length: 17 residues. The CDR3 region is CASSLMTSGSLQYEQYF. The CDR3 DNA follows: TGTGCCAGCAGTTTAATGACTAGCGGGAGTCTACAATACGAGCAGTACTTC.

This clonotype was recorded a few times. The rearrangement joins TRBV5-1 to TRBJ2-1; TRBD2 matches at 10 bases. CDR1 and CDR2 (germline): SGHRS, YFSETQ. The CDR3 extends over 16 amino acids. Losses at the gene ends were 2 bases for V and 2 bases for J; bases not matched to a gene: 4. The CDR3 here is CASSFTGTSAYNEQFF. The CDR3 DNA follows: TGCGCCAGCAGCTTCACCGGGACTAGCGCCTACAATGAGCAGTTCTTC.

The chain couples TRBV18 to TRBJ2-7, with 7 bases matching TRBD2. With 4 bases clipped from V and 4 bases from J, the junction kept 13 bases outside the gene matches. The CDR3 totals 16 residues. Germline V CDR1 and CDR2: KGHSH, LQKENI. The CDR3 DNA sequence: TGTGCCAGCTCACTTACCCTAGCGGAAGCTCTTTACGAGCAGTACTTC. Its protein is CASSLTLAEALYEQYF.